A selection of T cell receptor beta chains follows, all from one sample in a study of blood T cells in healthy people across ages. TCRdb reprocessed the 5' RACE reads with MiXCR, giving one entry per CDR3 protein. Counted here are more than 500,000 distinct CDR3 sequences, approximately 26% occurring once; the ten biggest clones make up approximately 3.6%. These data were also filed under a second study, of T cells of mothers and their children.

What was sequenced was blood. These TCRs come from a boy between 2 and 10 years old in good health. The CDR3 runs from the conserved cysteine through the conserved F or W. The D gene is left open where the match is weak. Only some rows state a clone size, as once, few, many or a class for expanded clones.

j_call | v_call | clone_size | d_call | cdr3_aa | cdr3_nt
TRBJ2-4 | TRBV9 | . | TRBD2 | CASSSSGTNLAKNIQYF | TGTGCCAGCAGCTCTTCCGGGACTAACTTAGCCAAAAACATTCAGTACTTC
TRBJ2-4 | TRBV5-6 | many | . | CASSPRGAWDIQYF | TGTGCCAGCAGCCCCAGGGGGGCCTGGGACATTCAGTACTTC
TRBJ2-1 | TRBV28 | few | . | CASSSPIGSYNEQFF | TGTGCCAGCAGTTCCCCCATTGGCTCCTACAATGAGCAGTTCTTC
TRBJ2-5 | TRBV29-1 | . | . | CSVSGHFEFQETQYF | TGCAGCGTTTCCGGACACTTCGAGTTCCAAGAGACCCAGTACTTC
TRBJ1-6 | TRBV27 | . | . | CASSLIWGRDSPLHF | TGTGCCAGCAGTTTAATTTGGGGTCGTGATTCACCCCTCCACTTT
TRBJ1-2 | TRBV29-1 | few | . | CSVEGTRGGGYTF | TGCAGCGTTGAAGGGACTAGGGGTGGTGGCTACACCTTC
TRBJ2-1 | TRBV3-1 | . | . | CASTPVPGNEQFF | TGTGCCAGCACCCCAGTACCAGGTAATGAGCAGTTCTTC
TRBJ1-1 | TRBV10-3 | . | TRBD1 | CAISALGRGQMNTEAFF | TGTGCCATCAGCGCTTTGGGGAGGGGACAGATGAACACTGAAGCTTTCTTT
TRBJ2-3 | TRBV5-1 | . | . | CASSLDTRPDTQYF | TGCGCCAGCAGCCTGGACACCAGACCAGATACGCAGTATTTT
TRBJ2-1 | TRBV10-3 | . | TRBD2 | CAISEGGSSGEYNGQFF | TGTGCCATCAGTGAAGGGGGATCTAGCGGGGAATACAATGGGCAGTTCTTC
TRBJ2-7 | TRBV20-1 | . | . | CSARAELGANHEQYF | TGCAGTGCTAGAGCCGAGCTCGGGGCGAACCACGAGCAGTACTTC
TRBJ2-5 | TRBV29-1 | . | TRBD1 | CSVRGADRGLETQYF | TGCAGCGTTAGGGGGGCGGACAGGGGGCTGGAGACCCAGTACTTC
TRBJ2-5 | TRBV7-2 | . | TRBD1 | CASSLDLGQRQETQYF | TGTGCCAGCAGCTTAGACCTGGGACAGCGGCAAGAGACCCAGTACTTC
TRBJ1-2 | TRBV29-1 | . | . | CSVEGDSHNYGYAF | TGCAGCGTTGAAGGCGACAGCCATAACTATGGCTACGCCTTC
TRBJ2-5 | TRBV7-2 | . | . | CASSPRVGGRETQYF | TGTGCCAGCAGCCCGAGGGTGGGTGGTCGGGAGACCCAGTACTTC
TRBJ1-2 | TRBV7-2 | few | . | CASSLLDRPNYGYTF | TGTGCCAGCAGCTTACTCGACAGGCCTAACTATGGCTACACCTTC
TRBJ2-3 | TRBV20-1 | . | TRBD2 | CSAKSGGPTDTQYF | TGCAGTGCTAAGTCGGGAGGGCCGACAGATACGCAGTATTTT
TRBJ2-2 | TRBV6-2/TRBV6-3 | . | . | CASSQTVARWAGELFF | TGTGCCAGCAGTCAAACGGTCGCTAGATGGGCCGGGGAGCTGTTTTTT
TRBJ1-1 | TRBV5-1 | few | . | CASRGPGLRDTEAFF | TGCGCCAGCAGGGGTCCAGGGCTTAGAGACACTGAAGCTTTCTTT
TRBJ2-2 | TRBV7-9 | few | . | CASSLEAGELFF | TGTGCCAGCAGCTTAGAGGCCGGGGAGCTGTTTTTT
TRBJ2-5 | TRBV29-1 | many | . | CSVSIGETQYF | TGCAGCGTTTCCATAGGGGAGACCCAGTACTTC
TRBJ2-1 | TRBV7-8 | few | TRBD2 | CASSSARLAGGRDEQFF | TGTGCCAGCAGCTCAGCTCGACTAGCGGGGGGCAGAGATGAGCAGTTCTTC
TRBJ1-6 | TRBV10-3 | . | . | CAISESLDSPLHF | TGTGCCATCAGTGAGTCGTTGGATTCACCCCTCCACTTT
TRBJ2-7 | TRBV13 | few | TRBD2 | CASSQGLAGGNEQYF | TGTGCCAGCAGCCAGGGACTAGCGGGGGGTAACGAGCAGTACTTC
TRBJ2-1 | TRBV30 | . | . | CAWSGAGSYNEQFF | TGTGCCTGGAGTGGGGCAGGGTCTTACAATGAGCAGTTCTTC
TRBJ1-4 | TRBV7-9 | . | . | CASSNAGSSEEKLFF | TGTGCCAGCAGTAATGCGGGCAGTTCGGAGGAAAAACTGTTTTTT
TRBJ2-1 | TRBV9 | few | . | CASSFRPGSYNEQFF | TGTGCCAGCAGTTTTCGGCCAGGGTCCTACAATGAGCAGTTCTTC
TRBJ1-3 | TRBV27 | . | . | CASSPSGWAGNTIYF | TGTGCCAGCAGTCCCAGTGGGTGGGCTGGAAACACCATATATTTT
TRBJ1-2 | TRBV27 | . | . | CASSPPRDPNYGYTF | TGTGCCAGCAGTCCGCCCCGGGACCCCAACTATGGCTACACCTTC
TRBJ1-2 | TRBV9 | . | . | CASSVGNGGYTF | TGTGCCAGCAGCGTAGGGAATGGCGGCTACACCTTC
TRBJ1-5 | TRBV6-5 | . | . | CASSYSNRAGAQHF | TGTGCCAGCAGTTACTCAAACAGGGCGGGAGCCCAGCATTTT
TRBJ2-5 | TRBV7-8 | few | . | CASSPGAYQETQYF | TGTGCCAGCAGCCCGGGGGCGTACCAAGAGACCCAGTACTTC
TRBJ2-3 | TRBV6-1 | many | TRBD2 | CASSEGVAGWSTDTQYF | TGTGCCAGCAGTGAAGGAGTAGCGGGATGGAGCACAGATACGCAGTATTTT
TRBJ2-1 | TRBV20-1 | . | TRBD2 | CSARDPGLAGGFSYNEQFF | TGCAGTGCTAGAGATCCGGGACTAGCGGGAGGATTCTCCTACAATGAGCAGTTCTTC
TRBJ2-1 | TRBV20-1 | . | TRBD1 | CSARTGKGTYNEQFF | TGCAGTGCTCGGACAGGGAAAGGGACCTACAATGAGCAGTTCTTC
TRBJ2-7 | TRBV6-5 | few | . | CASSYASPAARDSYEQYF | TGTGCCAGCAGTTACGCTAGTCCGGCCGCAAGGGACTCCTACGAGCAGTACTTC
TRBJ2-3 | TRBV7-9 | . | TRBD1 | CASSSSTTGFTDTQYF | TGTGCCAGCAGCTCTTCCACGACAGGGTTCACAGATACGCAGTATTTT
TRBJ2-2 | TRBV7-2 | . | TRBD2 | CATHRNLMTSGATGELFF | TGTGCCACCCACCGAAACCTTATGACTAGCGGGGCGACCGGGGAGCTGTTTTTT
TRBJ2-5 | TRBV12-3/TRBV12-4 | few | . | CASSLVTSLETQYF | TGTGCCAGCAGTTTAGTCACTAGCCTGGAGACCCAGTACTTC
TRBJ2-1 | TRBV12-3/TRBV12-4 | few | TRBD2 | CASRITSGAYNEQFF | TGTGCCAGCAGGATTACTAGCGGCGCCTACAATGAGCAGTTCTTC
TRBJ2-1 | TRBV12-3/TRBV12-4 | few | TRBD2 | CASSLSPLRGGLNEQFF | TGTGCCAGCAGTTTAAGCCCCCTTCGCGGGGGACTAAATGAGCAGTTCTTC